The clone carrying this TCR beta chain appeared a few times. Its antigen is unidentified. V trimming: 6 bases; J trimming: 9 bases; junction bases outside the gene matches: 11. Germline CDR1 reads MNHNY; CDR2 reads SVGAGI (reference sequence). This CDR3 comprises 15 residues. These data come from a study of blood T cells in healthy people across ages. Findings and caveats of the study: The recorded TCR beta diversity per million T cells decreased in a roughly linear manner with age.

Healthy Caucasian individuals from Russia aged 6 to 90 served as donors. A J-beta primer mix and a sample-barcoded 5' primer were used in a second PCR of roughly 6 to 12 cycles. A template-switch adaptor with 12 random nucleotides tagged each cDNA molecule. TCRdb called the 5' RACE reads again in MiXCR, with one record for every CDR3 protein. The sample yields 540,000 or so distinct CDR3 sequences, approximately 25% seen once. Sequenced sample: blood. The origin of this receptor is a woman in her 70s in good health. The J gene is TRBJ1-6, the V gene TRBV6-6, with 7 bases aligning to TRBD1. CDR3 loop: CASSTWGTVGSPLHF. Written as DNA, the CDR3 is TGTGCCAGCAGCACCTGGGGGACAGTAGGTTCACCCCTCCACTTT.